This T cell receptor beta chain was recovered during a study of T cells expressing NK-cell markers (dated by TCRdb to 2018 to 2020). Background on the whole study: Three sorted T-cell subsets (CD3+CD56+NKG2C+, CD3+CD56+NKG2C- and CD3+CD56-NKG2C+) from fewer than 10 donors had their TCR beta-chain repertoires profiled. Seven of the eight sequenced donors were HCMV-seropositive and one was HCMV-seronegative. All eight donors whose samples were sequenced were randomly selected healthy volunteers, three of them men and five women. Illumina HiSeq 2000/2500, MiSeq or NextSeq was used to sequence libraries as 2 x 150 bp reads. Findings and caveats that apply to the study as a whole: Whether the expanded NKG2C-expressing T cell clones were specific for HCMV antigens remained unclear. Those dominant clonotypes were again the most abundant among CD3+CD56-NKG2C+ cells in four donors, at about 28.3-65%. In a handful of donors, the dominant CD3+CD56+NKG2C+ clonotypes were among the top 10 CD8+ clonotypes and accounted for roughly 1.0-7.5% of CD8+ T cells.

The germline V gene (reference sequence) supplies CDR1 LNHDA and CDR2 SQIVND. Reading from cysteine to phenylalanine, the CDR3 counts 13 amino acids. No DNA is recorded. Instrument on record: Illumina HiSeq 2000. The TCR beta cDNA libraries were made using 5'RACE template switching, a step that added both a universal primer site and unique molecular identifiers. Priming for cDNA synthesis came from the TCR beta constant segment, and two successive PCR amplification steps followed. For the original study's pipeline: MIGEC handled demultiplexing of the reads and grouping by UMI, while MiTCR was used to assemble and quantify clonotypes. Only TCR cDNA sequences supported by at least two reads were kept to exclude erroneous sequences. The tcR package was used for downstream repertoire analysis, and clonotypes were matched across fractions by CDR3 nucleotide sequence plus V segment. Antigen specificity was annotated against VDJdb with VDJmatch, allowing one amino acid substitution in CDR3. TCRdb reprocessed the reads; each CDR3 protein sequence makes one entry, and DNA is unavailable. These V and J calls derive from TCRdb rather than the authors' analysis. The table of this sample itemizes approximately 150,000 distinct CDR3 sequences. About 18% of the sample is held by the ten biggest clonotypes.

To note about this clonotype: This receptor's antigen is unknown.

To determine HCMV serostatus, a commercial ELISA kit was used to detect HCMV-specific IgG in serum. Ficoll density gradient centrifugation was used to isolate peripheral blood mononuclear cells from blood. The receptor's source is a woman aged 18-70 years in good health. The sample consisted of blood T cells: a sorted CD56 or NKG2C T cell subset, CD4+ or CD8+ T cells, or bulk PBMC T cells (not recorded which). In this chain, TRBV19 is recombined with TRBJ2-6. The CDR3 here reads CASLTTGANVLTF.